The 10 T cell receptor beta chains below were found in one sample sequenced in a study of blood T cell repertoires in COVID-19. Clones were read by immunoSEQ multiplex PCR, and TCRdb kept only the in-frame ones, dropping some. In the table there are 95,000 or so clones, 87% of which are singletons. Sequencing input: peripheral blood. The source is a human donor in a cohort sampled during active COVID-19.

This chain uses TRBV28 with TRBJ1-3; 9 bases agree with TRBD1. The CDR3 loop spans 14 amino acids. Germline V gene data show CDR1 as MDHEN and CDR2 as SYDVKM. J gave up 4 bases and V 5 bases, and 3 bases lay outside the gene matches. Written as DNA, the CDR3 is TGTGCCAGCAGTGTACAGGGGGCGGGAAACACCATATATTTT. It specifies CASSVQGAGNTIYF.

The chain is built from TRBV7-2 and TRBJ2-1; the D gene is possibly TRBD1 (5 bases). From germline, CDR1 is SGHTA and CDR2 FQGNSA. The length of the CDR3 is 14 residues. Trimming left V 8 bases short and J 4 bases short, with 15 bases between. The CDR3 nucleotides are TGTGCCAGCTCCTTTAGGGGCGCATACAATGAGCAGTTCTTC. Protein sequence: CASSFRGAYNEQFF.

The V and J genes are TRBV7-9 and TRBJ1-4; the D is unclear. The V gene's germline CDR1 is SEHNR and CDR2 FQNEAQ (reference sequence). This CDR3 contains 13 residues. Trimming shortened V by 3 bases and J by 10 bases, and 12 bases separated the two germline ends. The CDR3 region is CASSLESVGKLFF. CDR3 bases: TGTGCCAGCAGCTTGGAGTCAGTGGGAAAACTGTTTTTT.

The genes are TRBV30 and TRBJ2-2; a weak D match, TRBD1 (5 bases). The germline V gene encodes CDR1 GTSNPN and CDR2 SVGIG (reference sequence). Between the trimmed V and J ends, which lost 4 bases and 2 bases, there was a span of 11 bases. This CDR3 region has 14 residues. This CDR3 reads CAWIWGPNTGELFF. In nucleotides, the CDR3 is TGTGCCTGGATTTGGGGCCCCAACACCGGGGAGCTGTTTTTT.

The CDR3 sequence: CASSIPQGANGYTF. The CDR3 nucleotides read TGTGCCAGTAGTATTCCCCAGGGGGCGAATGGCTACACCTTC. The chain carries TRBV19 and TRBJ1-2, with 8 positions matching TRBD1. This CDR3 region has 14 residues. V was pared by 3 bases and J by 6 bases, with 6 bases of the junction left unmatched. Germline V CDR1 and CDR2: LNHDA, SQIVND (reference sequence).

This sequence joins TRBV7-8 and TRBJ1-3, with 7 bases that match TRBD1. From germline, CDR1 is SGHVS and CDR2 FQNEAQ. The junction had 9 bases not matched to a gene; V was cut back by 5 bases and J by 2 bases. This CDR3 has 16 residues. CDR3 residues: CASSLERGLAGNTIYF. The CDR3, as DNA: TGTGCCAGCAGCCTGGAAAGGGGGCTGGCTGGAAACACCATATATTTT.

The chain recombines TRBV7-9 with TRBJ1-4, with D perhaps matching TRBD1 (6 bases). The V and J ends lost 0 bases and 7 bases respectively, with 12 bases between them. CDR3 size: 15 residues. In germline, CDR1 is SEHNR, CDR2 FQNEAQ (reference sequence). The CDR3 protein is CASSLAQGRPEKLFF. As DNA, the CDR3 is TGTGCCAGCAGCTTAGCACAGGGAAGGCCTGAAAAACTGTTTTTT.

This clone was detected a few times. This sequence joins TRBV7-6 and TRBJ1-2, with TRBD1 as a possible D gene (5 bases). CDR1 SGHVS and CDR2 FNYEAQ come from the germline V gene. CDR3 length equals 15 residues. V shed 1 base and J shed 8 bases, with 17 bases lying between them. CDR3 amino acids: CASSLGKGSGGGYTF. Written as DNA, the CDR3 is TGTGCCAGCAGCTTAGGGAAAGGGTCCGGGGGGGGCTACACCTTC.

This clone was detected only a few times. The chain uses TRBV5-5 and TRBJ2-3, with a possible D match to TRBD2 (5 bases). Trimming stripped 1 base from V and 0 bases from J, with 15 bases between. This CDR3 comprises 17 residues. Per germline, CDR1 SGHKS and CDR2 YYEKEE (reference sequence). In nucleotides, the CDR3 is TGTGCCAGCAGCTTGCGTGGTCGAGCGGCCAGCACAGATACGCAGTATTTT. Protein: CASSLRGRAASTDTQYF.

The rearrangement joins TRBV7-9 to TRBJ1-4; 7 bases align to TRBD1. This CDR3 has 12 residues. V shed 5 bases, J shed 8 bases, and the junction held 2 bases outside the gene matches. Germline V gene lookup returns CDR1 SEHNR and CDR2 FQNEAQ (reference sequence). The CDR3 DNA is TGTGCCAGCAGCGTGGACAGGGAAAAACTGTTTTTT. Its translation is CASSVDREKLFF.